A selection of T cell receptor beta chains follows, all from one sample in a study of sequential checkpoint blockade in melanoma. The repertoire was sequenced with immunoSEQ multiplex PCR; TCRdb's copy has only in-frame clones and lacks some. This table holds about 10,000 clones, approximately 82% found once. The source material was CD8+ T cells sorted from blood (inferred from file names), sampled from a patient given nivolumab and ipilimumab in sequence. The receptors originated from a human donor with melanoma. Each CDR3 is given with its conserved first and last residue. A D gene is named only where the DNA matches it firmly. Some rows have no size entry. The others give once, few or many, or a class for an expanded clone.

d_call j_call v_call clone_size cdr3_nt cdr3_aa
TRBD2 TRBJ2-1 TRBV29-1 NA TGCAGCGTTGAAGGCCCGGGAGGGGTCAATGAGCAGTTCTTC CSVEGPGGVNEQFF
NA TRBJ1-5 TRBV9 NA TGTGCCAGCAGCGATGAGGACAATCAGCCCCAGCATTTT CASSDEDNQPQHF
TRBD1 TRBJ2-7 TRBV9 once TGTGCCAGCAGCCCTGAGGGCAGGGGGCGCGACGAGCAGTACTTC CASSPEGRGRDEQYF
TRBD1 TRBJ1-2 TRBV19 NA TGTGCCAGTAGTATATGGACAGGGGGGATCTATGGCTACACCTTC CASSIWTGGIYGYTF
NA TRBJ2-7 TRBV27 NA TGTGCCAGCAGTCCGGGGGTGGCCTACGAGCAGTACTTC CASSPGVAYEQYF
NA TRBJ1-1 TRBV27 NA TGTGCCAGCAGGCTGGATAGGGGGTACACTGAAGCTTTCTTT CASRLDRGYTEAFF
NA TRBJ2-7 TRBV27 NA TGTGCCAGCAGTTCCCAGACCGGGGACGAGCAGTACTTC CASSSQTGDEQYF
TRBD2 TRBJ2-7 TRBV5-1 once TGCGCCAGCAGCTTGCCTGCTAGCGGGAGCCACGAGCAGTACTTC CASSLPASGSHEQYF
TRBD1 TRBJ2-7 TRBV27 few TGTGCCAGCAGTTTAAAGGGGACAGGGTACGACGAGCAGTACTTC CASSLKGTGYDEQYF
NA TRBJ1-5 TRBV19 NA TGTGCCAGTAGTATAGTTATGACAGTCAATCAGCCCCAGCATTTT CASSIVMTVNQPQHF
TRBD2 TRBJ2-1 TRBV6-5 NA TGTGCCAGCAGTTACGTGTTAGCGGGAGGGGATGAGCAGTTCTTC CASSYVLAGGDEQFF
TRBD1 TRBJ2-7 TRBV9 once TGTGCCAGCAGCGACCGACAGGGGACTTACTCCTACGAGCAGTACTTC CASSDRQGTYSYEQYF
NA TRBJ2-1 TRBV15 NA TGTGCCACCAGCAGCTCCCTAGGGGGTAAGGAGCAGTTCTTC CATSSSLGGKEQFF
NA TRBJ2-7 TRBV7-9 NA TGTGCCAGCAGCGGCCAGACTGGTCCCTACGAGCAGTACTTC CASSGQTGPYEQYF
NA TRBJ2-1 TRBV6-5 NA TGTGCCAGCAGTTACTCGATTCAGGGGTCCTACAATGAGCAGTTCTTC CASSYSIQGSYNEQFF
TRBD1 TRBJ2-3 TRBV28 NA TGTGCCAGCAGTTTAAGCAGGGGGCTCGGAGATACGCAGTATTTT CASSLSRGLGDTQYF
TRBD1 TRBJ2-7 TRBV19 NA TGTGCCAGTAGTATAGGGGACAGGGGATCCTACGAGCAGTACTTC CASSIGDRGSYEQYF
NA TRBJ1-1 TRBV25-1 NA TGTGCCAGCAGTGCCGGACTCAACACTGAAGCTTTCTTT CASSAGLNTEAFF
TRBD1 TRBJ1-4 TRBV10-1 NA TGCGCCAGCAGTGAGTTAGGACAGGGATTGGCAACTAATGAAAAACTGTTTTTT CASSELGQGLATNEKLFF
NA TRBJ2-7 TRBV27 once TGTGCCAGCAGTTTATCGGCTGGGGGCGGCGAGCAGTACTTC CASSLSAGGGEQYF
TRBD2 TRBJ2-1 TRBV4-3 NA TGCGCCAGCAGCCAAGAAGGGGCGGGAGGCCATGAGCAGTTCTTC CASSQEGAGGHEQFF
NA TRBJ2-7 TRBV4-1 NA TGCGCCAGCAGCCAAGATAACGCCGGGACTCGCTACGAGCAGTACTTC CASSQDNAGTRYEQYF
NA TRBJ1-6 TRBV6-1 once TGTGCCAGCAGTGATGAGAGGGAGAGTTCACCCCTCCACTTT CASSDERESSPLHF
NA TRBJ2-2 TRBV9 once TGTGCCAGCAGCGGCCAGGACACCGGGGAGCTGTTTTTT CASSGQDTGELFF
TRBD1 TRBJ2-7 TRBV9 NA TGTGCCAGCAGCGCGGGACAGGGGGTATACGAGCAGTACTTC CASSAGQGVYEQYF
TRBD2 TRBJ2-1 TRBV19 NA TGTGCCAGTAGTATAACTAGCGGGAACTACAATGAGCAGTTCTTC CASSITSGNYNEQFF
NA TRBJ2-3 TRBV19 NA TGTGCCAGTAGTATGACTCCGGTTAGCACAGATACGCAGTATTTT CASSMTPVSTDTQYF
TRBD1 TRBJ2-5 TRBV30 NA TGTGCCTGGAGTGTACTGACAGGGGGTAGGGAGACCCAGTACTTC CAWSVLTGGRETQYF
TRBD1 TRBJ1-2 TRBV5-1 NA TGCGCCAGCAGCCATGGACAGGTACTAGTTAACTATGGCTACACCTTC CASSHGQVLVNYGYTF
TRBD1 TRBJ1-5 TRBV27 once TGTGCCAGCACCAGGACAGGGGCTGGCAATCAGCCCCAGCATTTT CASTRTGAGNQPQHF
TRBD2 TRBJ2-1 TRBV4-1 NA TGCGCCAGCAGCCACCCCCAACTAGCGGGTGAGCAGTTCTTC CASSHPQLAGEQFF
NA TRBJ1-1 TRBV5-4 NA TGTGCCAGCAGTCCTTGGGCTGGCACTGAAGCTTTCTTT CASSPWAGTEAFF
TRBD2 TRBJ2-7 TRBV7-9 NA TGTGCCAGCAGCCAACAGGGACTAGCGGGTGAGCAGTACTTC CASSQQGLAGEQYF
TRBD2 TRBJ2-1 TRBV7-3 NA TGTGCCAGCAGCTTACCGTCTAGCGGGTACAATGAGCAGTTCTTC CASSLPSSGYNEQFF
TRBD1 TRBJ2-7 TRBV19 few TGTGCCAGTAGTGCGACAGGGAATCCCTACGAGCAGTACTTC CASSATGNPYEQYF
TRBD2 TRBJ2-7 TRBV5-1 NA TGCGCCAGCAGCTTGGTGGAACTAGCGGGACTCGAGCAGTACTTC CASSLVELAGLEQYF
NA TRBJ1-5 TRBV14 NA TGTGCCAGCAGCCTTACGTCAGGGGTCAATCAGCCCCAGCATTTT CASSLTSGVNQPQHF
NA TRBJ1-2 TRBV5-1 NA TGCGCCAGCAGCTTGACAGGGAGAGACTACACCTTC CASSLTGRDYTF